This T cell receptor (beta chain) was sequenced in a study of blood T cells in healthy people across ages. This clonotype was recorded a few times. Primed by a sample-barcoded 5' primer and a J-beta primer mix, a second PCR proceeded for about 7 to 11 cycles. TCRdb analysed the 5' RACE reads with MiXCR anew, one entry per CDR3 protein. The sample contains 730,000 or so distinct CDR3 sequences, roughly 41% of which appear only once. The ends lost 6 bases at V and 0 bases at J; junction bases unmatched: 7. The CDR3 has 15 residues. The germline gives CDR1 DFQATT, CDR2 SNEGSKA (reference sequence). Input material: blood. The rearrangement uses TRBV20-1 and TRBJ2-3, with 9 bases lining up with TRBD2. This sequence originates from a woman aged 60 to 75 in good health. CDR3 in amino acids: CSAPSGILSTDTQYF. The CDR3 coding sequence is TGCAGTGCCCCTAGCGGGATTCTTAGCACAGATACGCAGTATTTT.